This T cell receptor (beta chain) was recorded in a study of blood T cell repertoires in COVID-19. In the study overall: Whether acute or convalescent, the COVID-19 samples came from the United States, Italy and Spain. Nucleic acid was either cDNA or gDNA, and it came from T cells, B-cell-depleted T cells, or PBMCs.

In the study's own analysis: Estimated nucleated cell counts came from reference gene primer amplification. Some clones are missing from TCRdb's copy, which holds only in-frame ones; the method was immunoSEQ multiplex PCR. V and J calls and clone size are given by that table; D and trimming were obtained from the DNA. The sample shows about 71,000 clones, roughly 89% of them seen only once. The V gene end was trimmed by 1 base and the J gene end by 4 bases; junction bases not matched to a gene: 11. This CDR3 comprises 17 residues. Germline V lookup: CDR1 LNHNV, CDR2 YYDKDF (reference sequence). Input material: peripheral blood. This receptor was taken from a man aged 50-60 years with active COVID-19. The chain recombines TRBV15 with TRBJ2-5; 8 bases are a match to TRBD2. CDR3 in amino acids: CATSRVGGGPSGETQYF. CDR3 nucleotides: TGTGCCACCAGCAGAGTGGGCGGGGGGCCTTCTGGAGAGACCCAGTACTTC. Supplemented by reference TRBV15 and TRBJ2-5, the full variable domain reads DAMVIQNPRYQVTQFGKPVTLSCSQTLNHNVMYWYQQKSSQAPKLLFHYYDKDFNNEADTPDNFQSRRPNTSFCFLDIRSPGLGDTAMYLCATSRVGGGPSGETQYFGPGTRLLVL.